The sequence of this T cell receptor beta chain was determined in a study of blood T cell repertoires in COVID-19. Study summary: The study drew acute and convalescent COVID-19 samples from the United States, Italy and Spain.

Study processing details: Amplifying reference gene primers gave estimates of nucleated cell counts. Measured with immunoSEQ multiplex PCR; TCRdb has only the in-frame clones, and not every one. V and J calls and clone size come straight from that table; D and trimming were deduced from the DNA. Seen here are 250,000 to 300,000 clones, under 90% observed once, and the top ten hold 1.7%. This clone was counted a single time. V dropped 3 bases and J dropped 12 bases, with 18 bases sitting between them. This CDR3 region has 14 residues. The germline CDR1 and CDR2 sequences are SGHAT and FQDESV (reference sequence). Cohort placement rested on clinical history that participants reported themselves. What the recovered Cohort 3 donors had was two negative PCRs, clearance, or symptom resolution.

This chain connects TRBV11-1 to TRBJ2-1; no firm D call. The source material was PBMCs or T cells enriched from blood (not recorded which). The receptor's source is a woman aged 40 to 50 who had recovered from COVID-19. The CDR3 here is CASSFNPSTTTQFF. In DNA, the CDR3 is TGTGCCAGCAGCTTCAATCCCTCCACTACCACGCAGTTCTTC.